This T cell receptor beta chain was recovered during a study of cytomegalovirus exposure and HLA in healthy donors. Across the study: Inside one of the first data releases sat around 85 million unique TCRs taken from HLA-typed donors. The study's findings and limits: Later, TCR association rates were found to vary by HLA locus, highest for DRB1 and lowest for HLA-C.

PCR primers comprised 60 Vbeta and 13 Jbeta primers. As originally analysed: Unique TCR beta chains numbered about 72 million in a later analysis, with approximately 10 million shared. TCRdb's table, derived via immunoSEQ multiplex PCR, lists solely in-frame clones and lacks some. That table gives V, J and clone size, and the DNA gave D and trimming. The sample lists 90,000 to 110,000 clones; approximately 70% were seen once. There were likely unrecorded immune exposures, though donors were nominally healthy when sampled. V shed 2 bases and J 4 bases; nucleotides not matched to a gene: 4. The CDR3 consists of 15 residues. Germline CDR1 SGHRS, CDR2 YFSETQ. Worth noting for this clone: As yet, its antigen is unknown.

This chain links TRBV5-1 with TRBJ1-5; TRBD1 matches at 9 bases. Sequencing was performed on PBMCs. The receptor was derived from a woman aged 70-85 years in good health and CMV-seropositive. The CDR3 nucleotides are TGCGCCAGCAGCTTAACCGGGACAGGGAATCAGCCCCAGCATTTT. Translated, it gives CASSLTGTGNQPQHF.